Ten or more counts support the clone carrying this T cell receptor beta chain. The entry originates in a study of early T cells in non-severe SARS-CoV-2 infection. This CDR3 has 14 residues. Trimming left V 4 bases short and J 7 bases short, with 16 bases between. Germline-derived CDR1 and CDR2 are MNHEY and SMNVEV (reference sequence). TCRdb independently ran MiXCR on the 5' RACE reads; one entry per CDR3 protein. The sample yields about 30,000 distinct CDR3 sequences, approximately 5.4% seen once. The TCR sequence derives from an adult who was a healthcare worker with PCR-confirmed SARS-CoV-2 infection or an uninfected control (not recorded which). This sequence joins TRBV27 and TRBJ1-1; D might be TRBD1 (5 bases). The sequenced sample was whole blood. CDR3 nucleotides: TGTGCCAGCAGTTCGTCTGACAGAGAGATTGAAGCTTTCTTT. Translation gives CASSSSDREIEAFF.